Shown below are 14 T cell receptor beta chains from a single sample sequenced in a study of blood T cell repertoires in COVID-19. Sequencing used immunoSEQ multiplex PCR; TCRdb keeps in-frame clones, though not all of them. The sample comprises about 360,000 clones, 87% of which are singletons, and around 1.9% rests with the top ten. The specimen sequenced was PBMCs or T cells enriched from blood (not recorded which). Source of these receptors: a man between 35 and 55 years old in a cohort exposed to, infected with or recovered from COVID-19 (not recorded which).

This chain connects TRBV28 to TRBJ1-2; no firm D call. The CDR3 is 14 residues long. The V end lost 4 bases, the J end lost 4 bases, and 13 bases lay between the germline ends. Germline V gene sequence: CDR1 MDHEN, CDR2 SYDVKM. This CDR3 is CASSSTHSLYGYTF. Here the CDR3 DNA reads TGTGCCAGCAGTTCCACCCACAGCCTCTATGGCTACACCTTC.

Points on this clone: The sample contains more than one DNA sequence encoding this CDR3. This chain uses TRBV9 with TRBJ1-6, with 8 bases that match TRBD1. V was clipped by 2 bases and J by 10 bases; unmatched bases: 5. The CDR3 consists of 14 residues. The germline V gene has CDR1 SGDLS and CDR2 YYNGEE. The CDR3: CASSVAGGRSPLHF. CDR3 nucleotides: TGTGCCAGCAGCGTCGCAGGGGGCCGGTCACCCCTCCACTTT.

For this clone: The DNA is left out, because the CDR3 cannot be placed on it with certainty; the CDR3 is given as TCRdb lists it. The chain combines TRBV2 with TRBJ1-1. The CDR3 spans 15 residues, counting both ends. In germline, CDR1 is SNHLY, CDR2 FYNNEI. This CDR3 is CASSTSGLPNTEAFF.

The chain combines TRBV5-1 with TRBJ1-4, with a possible D match to TRBD1 (5 bases). The ends were cut back, 5 bases at V and 5 bases at J, with 13 bases in the middle. CDR1 and CDR2 from the germline V gene are SGHRS and YFSETQ. The CDR3 runs 14 residues. Here the CDR3 reads CASSELGGNEKLFF. The CDR3 DNA follows: TGCGCCAGCAGTGAGCTGGGGGGGAATGAAAAACTGTTTTTT.

The CDR3 spells CASSLLASKETQYF. CDR3 coding DNA: TGCGCCAGCAGCTTGTTGGCTAGTAAAGAGACCCAGTACTTC. V is TRBV5-1 and J is TRBJ2-5; D unclear. The CDR3 length is 14 residues. Between the trimmed V and J ends, which lost 1 base and 3 bases, there was a span of 10 bases. Per the germline V gene, CDR1 is SGHRS and CDR2 is YFSETQ. Using reference TRBV5-1 and TRBJ2-5 for the parts outside the CDR3, the full variable domain is KAGVTQTPRYLIKTRGQQVTLSCSPISGHRSVSWYQQTPGQGLQFLFEYFSETQRNKGNFPGRFSGRQFSNSRSEMNVSTLELGDSALYLCASSLLASKETQYFGPGTRLLVL.

Note on this clone: The identical CDR3 is also encoded by other nucleotide sequences in the sample. The gene calls are TRBV27 and TRBJ1-2; D possibly corresponds to TRBD1 (5 bases). The germline V and J ends were trimmed by 3 bases and 2 bases, with 7 bases remaining between them. The germline V gene encodes CDR1 MNHEY and CDR2 SMNVEV (reference sequence). The CDR3 extends over 13 amino acids. The CDR3 sequence is CASSLGGNYGYTF. Written as DNA, the CDR3 is TGTGCCAGCAGTTTGGGGGGGAACTATGGCTACACCTTC.

The V and J genes are TRBV5-1 and TRBJ2-1, with D unresolved. The germline CDR1 and CDR2 sequences are SGHRS and YFSETQ. The CDR3 runs to 15 residues. The V gene lost 0 bases and the J gene lost 2 bases, with 9 bases spanning the gap. Here the CDR3 DNA reads TGCGCCAGCAGCTTGGCCCTAGAACCCTACAATGAGCAGTTCTTC. This gives the protein CASSLALEPYNEQFF.

The CDR3 reads CASSPRDYPYNEQFF. The CDR3, as DNA: TGTGCCAGCTCACCGCGGGACTACCCCTACAATGAGCAGTTCTTC. The gene calls are TRBV18 and TRBJ2-1, with 7 bases identical to TRBD2. The V segment lost 3 bases and the J segment 2 bases; nucleotides outside the gene matches: 4. This CDR3 region has 15 residues. Germline V gene sequence: CDR1 KGHSH, CDR2 LQKENI.

V usage is TRBV7-7 and J usage is TRBJ2-5, with TRBD2 matching over 8 bases. V lost 5 bases and J lost 7; bases outside the gene matches: 15. The CDR3 has 16 residues. CDR1 and CDR2 (germline): SSHAT, FNYEAQ (reference sequence). In DNA form, the CDR3 reads TGTGCCAGCAGCCCCCCAACGGGAGGGCCCGGGGTGACCCAGTACTTC. This gives the protein CASSPPTGGPGVTQYF.

This chain links TRBV7-8 with TRBJ2-2; D gene ambiguous. The CDR3 is made up of 14 amino acids. V dropped 5 bases and J dropped 4 bases, with 11 bases sitting between them. Germline V gene data show CDR1 as SGHVS and CDR2 as FQNEAQ. The CDR3 DNA sequence: TGTGCCAGCAGCCATAGTTTTGGCACCGGGGAGCTGTTTTTT. It is translated as CASSHSFGTGELFF.

The genes are TRBV7-2 and TRBJ2-2; TRBD1 matches 9 bases. The CDR3 contains 16 residues. Germline-derived CDR1 and CDR2 are SGHTA and FQGNSA. The V segment lost 5 bases and the J segment 0 bases; nucleotides outside the gene matches: 4. The DNA of the CDR3 is TGTGCCAGCAGCGCCCGGACAGGGGCGAACACCGGGGAGCTGTTTTTT. This translates into CASSARTGANTGELFF.

This clone was counted a single time. V gene TRBV28 combines with J gene TRBJ1-4; D remains unclear. The V end lost 8 bases, the J end lost 8 bases, and 12 bases lay between the germline ends. The CDR3 covers 12 residues. Germline values: CDR1 MDHEN, CDR2 SYDVKM. CDR3 DNA: TGTGCCAGCGCCCCCGGCAGGGAAAAACTGTTTTTT. Translating it yields CASAPGREKLFF.

V usage is TRBV2 and J usage is TRBJ1-4; 9 positions match TRBD1. The germline gives CDR1 SNHLY, CDR2 FYNNEI. This CDR3 contains 15 residues. The junction had 9 bases not matched to a gene; V was cut back by 6 bases and J by 7 bases. CDR3 DNA sequence: TGTGCCAGCAGAAACACCGGGACAGGGTCTGAAAAACTGTTTTTT. Translation: CASRNTGTGSEKLFF.

V usage is TRBV19 and J usage is TRBJ2-7; D possibly corresponds to TRBD2 (5 bases). The CDR3 totals 15 residues. Germline V lookup: CDR1 LNHDA, CDR2 SQIVND (reference sequence). V lost 5 bases and J lost 0, with 14 bases in between. CDR3 nucleotides: TGTGCCAGTAGTCCCACCGGGATGAGCTCCTACGAGCAGTACTTC. As protein: CASSPTGMSSYEQYF.